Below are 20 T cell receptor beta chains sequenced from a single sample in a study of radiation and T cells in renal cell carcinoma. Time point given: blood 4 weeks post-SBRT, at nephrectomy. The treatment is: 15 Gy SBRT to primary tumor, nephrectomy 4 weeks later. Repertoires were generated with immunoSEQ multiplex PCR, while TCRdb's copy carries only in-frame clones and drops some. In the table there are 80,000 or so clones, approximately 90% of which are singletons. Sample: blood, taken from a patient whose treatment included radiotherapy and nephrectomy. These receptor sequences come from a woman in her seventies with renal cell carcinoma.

CDR3 in DNA: TGTGCCAGCAGTTCCCGGGGGACACGGCCAAACACAGATACGCAGTATTTT. This codes for CASSSRGTRPNTDTQYF. The rearrangement links TRBV27 to TRBJ2-3; D is perhaps TRBD1 or TRBD2 (6 bases each). V lost 4 bases and J lost 2, with 19 bases in between. The CDR3 spans 17 residues. Germline lookup yields CDR1 MNHEY and CDR2 SMNVEV (reference sequence).

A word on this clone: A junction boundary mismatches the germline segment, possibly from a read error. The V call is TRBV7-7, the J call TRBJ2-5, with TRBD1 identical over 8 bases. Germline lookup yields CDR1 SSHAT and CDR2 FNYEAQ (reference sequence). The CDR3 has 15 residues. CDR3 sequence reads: CASSPADRVIETQYF. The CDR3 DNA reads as TGTGCTAGCAGCCCGGCGGACAGGGTGATCGAGACCCAGTACTTC.

CDR3 sequence (DNA): TGTGCCAGCAGCTCGGACGGGTCCTACGAGCAGTACTTC. Translation gives CASSSDGSYEQYF. The chain has TRBV5-8 and TRBJ2-7; D unclear. The CDR3 extends over 13 amino acids. CDR1 and CDR2 (germline): SGHTS, YDEGEE. V was shortened by 3 bases and J by 1 base, with 8 bases between the two germline ends.

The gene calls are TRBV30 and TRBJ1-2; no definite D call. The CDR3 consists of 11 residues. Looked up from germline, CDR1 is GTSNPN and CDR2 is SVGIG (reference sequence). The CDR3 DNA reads TGTGCTAAAGCTCAGGCTTATGGCTACACCTTC. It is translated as CAKAQAYGYTF.

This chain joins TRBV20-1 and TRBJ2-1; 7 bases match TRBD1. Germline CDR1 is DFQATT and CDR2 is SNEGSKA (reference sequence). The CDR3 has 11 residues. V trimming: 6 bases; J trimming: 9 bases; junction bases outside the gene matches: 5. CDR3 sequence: CSALTGSEQFF. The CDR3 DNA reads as TGCAGTGCCCTGACAGGGAGTGAGCAGTTCTTC.

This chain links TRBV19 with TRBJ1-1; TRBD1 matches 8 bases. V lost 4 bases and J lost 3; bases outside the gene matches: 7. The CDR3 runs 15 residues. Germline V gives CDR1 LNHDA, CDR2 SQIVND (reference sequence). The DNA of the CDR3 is TGTGCCAGTAGTACTAGACAGGGGAAGGACACTGAAGCTTTCTTT. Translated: CASSTRQGKDTEAFF.

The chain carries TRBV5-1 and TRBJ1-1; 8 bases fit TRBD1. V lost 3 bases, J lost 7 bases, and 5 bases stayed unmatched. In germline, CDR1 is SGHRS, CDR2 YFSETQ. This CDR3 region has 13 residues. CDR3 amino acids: CASSWTGLGEAFF. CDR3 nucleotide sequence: TGCGCCAGCAGCTGGACAGGGCTTGGTGAAGCTTTCTTT. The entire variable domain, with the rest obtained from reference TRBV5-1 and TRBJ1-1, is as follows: KAGVTQTPRYLIKTRGQQVTLSCSPISGHRSVSWYQQTPGQGLQFLFEYFSETQRNKGNFPGRFSGRQFSNSRSEMNVSTLELGDSALYLCASSWTGLGEAFFGQGTRLTVV.

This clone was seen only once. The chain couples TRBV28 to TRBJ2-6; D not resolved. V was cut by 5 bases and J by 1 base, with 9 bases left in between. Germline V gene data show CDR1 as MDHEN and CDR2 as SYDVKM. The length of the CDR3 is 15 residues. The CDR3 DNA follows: TGTGCCAGCAGTGTACAGATTTCTGGGGCCAACGTCCTGACTTTC. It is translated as CASSVQISGANVLTF. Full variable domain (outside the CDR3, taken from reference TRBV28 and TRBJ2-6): DVKVTQSSRYLVKRTGEKVFLECVQDMDHENMFWYRQDPGLGLRLIYFSYDVKMKEKGDIPEGYSVSREKKERFSLILESASTNQTSMYLCASSVQISGANVLTFGAGSRLTVL.

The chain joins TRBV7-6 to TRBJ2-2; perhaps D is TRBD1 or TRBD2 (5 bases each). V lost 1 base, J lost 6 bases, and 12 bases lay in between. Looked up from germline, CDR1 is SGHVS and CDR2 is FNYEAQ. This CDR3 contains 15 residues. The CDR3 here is CASSLDPRGAGELFF. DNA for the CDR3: TGTGCCAGCAGCTTAGACCCTAGAGGGGCCGGGGAGCTGTTTTTT.

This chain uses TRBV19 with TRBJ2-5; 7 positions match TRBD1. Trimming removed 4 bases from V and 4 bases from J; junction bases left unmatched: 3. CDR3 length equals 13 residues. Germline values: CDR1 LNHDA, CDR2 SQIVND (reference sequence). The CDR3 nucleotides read TGTGCCAGTAGTAAGAACAGGGGAGAGACCCAGTACTTC. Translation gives CASSKNRGETQYF.

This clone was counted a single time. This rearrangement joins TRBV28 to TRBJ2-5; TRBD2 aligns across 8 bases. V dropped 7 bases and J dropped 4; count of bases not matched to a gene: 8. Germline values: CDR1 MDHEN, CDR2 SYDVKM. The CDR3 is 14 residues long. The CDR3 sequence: CASTLGLGRETQYF. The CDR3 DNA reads TGTGCCAGCACTCTGGGACTAGGTAGAGAGACCCAGTACTTC.

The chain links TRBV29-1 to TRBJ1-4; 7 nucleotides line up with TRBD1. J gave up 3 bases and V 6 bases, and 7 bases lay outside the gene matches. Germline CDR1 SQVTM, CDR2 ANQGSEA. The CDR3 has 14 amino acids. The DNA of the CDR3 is TGCAGCGTCCGGAGGGGGACAGCTAATGAAAAACTGTTTTTT. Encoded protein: CSVRRGTANEKLFF.

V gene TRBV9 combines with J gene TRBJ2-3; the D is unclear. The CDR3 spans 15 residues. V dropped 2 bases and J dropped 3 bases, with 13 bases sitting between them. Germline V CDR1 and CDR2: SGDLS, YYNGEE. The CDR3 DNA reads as TGTGCCAGCAGCGTCTCCTGGCAGACGACAGATACGCAGTATTTT. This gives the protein CASSVSWQTTDTQYF.

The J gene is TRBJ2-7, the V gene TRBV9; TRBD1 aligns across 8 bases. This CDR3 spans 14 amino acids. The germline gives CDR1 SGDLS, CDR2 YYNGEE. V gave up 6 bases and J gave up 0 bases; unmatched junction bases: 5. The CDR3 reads CASTPGQGSYEQYF. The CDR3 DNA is TGTGCCAGCACCCCCGGACAGGGCTCCTACGAGCAGTACTTC. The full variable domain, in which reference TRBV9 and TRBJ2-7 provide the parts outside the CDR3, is DSGVTQTPKHLITATGQRVTLRCSPRSGDLSVYWYQQSLDQGLQFLIQYYNGEERAKGNILERFSAQQFPDLHSELNLSSLELGDSALYFCASTPGQGSYEQYFGPGTRLTVT.

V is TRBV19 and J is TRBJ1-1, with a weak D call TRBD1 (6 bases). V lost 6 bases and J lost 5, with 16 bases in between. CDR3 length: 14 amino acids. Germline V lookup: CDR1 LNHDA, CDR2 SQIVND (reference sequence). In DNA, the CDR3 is TGTGCCAGTAGCGAAAGAGGGGGTAAGACTGAAGCTTTCTTT. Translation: CASSERGGKTEAFF. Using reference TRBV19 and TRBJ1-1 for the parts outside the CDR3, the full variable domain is DGGITQSPKYLFRKEGQNVTLSCEQNLNHDAMYWYRQDPGQGLRLIYYSQIVNDFQKGDIAEGYSVSREKKESFPLTVTSAQKNPTAFYLCASSERGGKTEAFFGQGTRLTVV.

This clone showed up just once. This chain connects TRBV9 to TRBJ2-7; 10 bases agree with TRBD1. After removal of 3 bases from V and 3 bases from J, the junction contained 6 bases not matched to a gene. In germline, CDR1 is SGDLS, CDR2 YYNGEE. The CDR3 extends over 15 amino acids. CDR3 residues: CASSAGQGVVYEQYF. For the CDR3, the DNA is TGTGCCAGCAGCGCCGGACAGGGGGTCGTCTACGAGCAGTACTTC. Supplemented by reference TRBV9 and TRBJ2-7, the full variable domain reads DSGVTQTPKHLITATGQRVTLRCSPRSGDLSVYWYQQSLDQGLQFLIQYYNGEERAKGNILERFSAQQFPDLHSELNLSSLELGDSALYFCASSAGQGVVYEQYFGPGTRLTVT.

Written as DNA, the CDR3 is TGTGCCTGGAGTGTAGGCGTCAGCAATCAGCCCCAGCATTTT. This sequence encodes CAWSVGVSNQPQHF. V usage is TRBV30 and J usage is TRBJ1-5; D ambiguous. CDR3 length: 14 amino acids. V lost 0 bases and J lost 1, with 7 bases in between. Germline V lookup: CDR1 GTSNPN, CDR2 SVGIG (reference sequence).

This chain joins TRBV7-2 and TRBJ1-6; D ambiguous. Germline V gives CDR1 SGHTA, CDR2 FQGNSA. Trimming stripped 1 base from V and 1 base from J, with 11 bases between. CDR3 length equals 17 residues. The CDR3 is CASSLVGLGSYNSPLHF. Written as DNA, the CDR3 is TGTGCCAGCAGCTTAGTAGGGCTCGGGTCCTATAATTCACCCCTCCACTTT.

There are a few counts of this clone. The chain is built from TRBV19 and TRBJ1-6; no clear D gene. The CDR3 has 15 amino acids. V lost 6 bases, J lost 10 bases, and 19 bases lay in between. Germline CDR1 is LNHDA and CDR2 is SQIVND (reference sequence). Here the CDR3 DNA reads TGTGCCAGTAGAATTCTAAGCCAGGTCGGCTCACCCCTCCACTTT. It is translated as CASRILSQVGSPLHF.

Here the CDR3 reads CASSPDFLTDTQYF. CDR3 DNA: TGTGCCAGCAGTCCAGACTTCCTCACAGATACGCAGTATTTT. The rearrangement uses TRBV27 and TRBJ2-3; D uncertain. Trimming shortened V by 5 bases and J by 2 bases, and 11 bases separated the two germline ends. CDR3 length equals 14 residues. CDR1 is MNHEY, CDR2 SMNVEV, per germline (reference sequence).